Listed here are 9 T cell receptor beta chains from one sample, sequenced in a study of T-cell memory formation after mild COVID-19. TCRdb reprocessed the 5' RACE reads via MiXCR and lists one record per CDR3 protein. The sample lists some 320,000 distinct CDR3 sequences, roughly 13% occurring once. Sequences were obtained from PBMCs or a T cell subset sorted from them (not recorded which). The receptors derive from a man between 18 and 35 years old who had mild COVID-19 (a few samples of this study predate the infection). Cell type and time point are not known.

This clonotype was seen only a few times. The rearrangement links TRBV4-3 to TRBJ1-1; D perhaps matches TRBD1 (5 bases). The V gene lost 6 bases and the J gene lost 0 bases, with 17 bases spanning the gap. Germline V gives CDR1 LGHNA, CDR2 YSLEER. The CDR3 runs to 16 residues. The CDR3 loop reads CASSRRDGLMNTEAFF. In DNA form, the CDR3 reads TGCGCCAGCAGTCGAAGGGACGGACTCATGAACACTGAAGCTTTCTTT.

V usage is TRBV20-1 and J usage is TRBJ1-4, with D unresolved. Germline CDR1 and CDR2: DFQATT and SNEGSKA (reference sequence). The CDR3 is made up of 14 amino acids. With 1 base removed from V and 7 bases from J, the gap between germline ends came to 13 bases. The DNA for the CDR3 is TGCAGTGCTAGAGGGACCATCCTCGGTGAAAAACTGTTTTTT. It specifies CSARGTILGEKLFF.

In its sample, this clonotype was seen a few times. The V and J genes are TRBV6-5 and TRBJ2-7; D is ambiguous. The CDR3 totals 13 residues. V lost 3 bases and J 6 bases, leaving 12 bases between the germline ends. Germline CDR1 and CDR2: MNHEY and SVGAGI. CDR3 residues: CASSYGSDFEQYF. In DNA, the CDR3 is TGTGCCAGCAGTTATGGGTCCGATTTCGAGCAGTACTTC.

This chain uses TRBV20-1 with TRBJ2-1, with TRBD2 matching 13 bases. There are 15 residues in the CDR3. Trimming removed 7 bases from V and 6 bases from J; junction bases left unmatched: 9. Germline V gives CDR1 DFQATT, CDR2 SNEGSKA (reference sequence). DNA for the CDR3: TGCAGTGTCCGAGGGACTAGCGGGATTGCCAATGAGCAGTTCTTC. It is translated as CSVRGTSGIANEQFF.

This chain links TRBV7-6 with TRBJ1-6; D is unclear. Trimming left V 5 bases short and J 7 bases short, with 12 bases between. The CDR3 totals 14 residues. Looked up from germline, CDR1 is SGHVS and CDR2 is FNYEAQ. The CDR3 loop is CASSRRGRNSPLHF. The CDR3 nucleotides are TGTGCCAGCAGCCGGCGCGGTCGCAATTCACCCCTCCACTTT.

This clonotype came up a few times. The chain is built from TRBV28 and TRBJ2-7, with D possibly matching TRBD1 (5 bases). V lost 2 bases to trimming and J lost 1 base, with 12 bases between them. The CDR3 has 15 amino acids. Germline lookup yields CDR1 MDHEN and CDR2 SYDVKM. The CDR3 sequence is CASSLGWGRSYEQYV. The DNA of the CDR3 is TGTGCCAGCAGTTTAGGATGGGGCCGATCCTACGAGCAGTACGTC.

The chain joins TRBV4-3 to TRBJ2-1; D may be TRBD1 (6 bases). V shed 2 bases and J shed 9 bases, with 11 bases lying between them. The CDR3 length is 13 residues. Germline V CDR1 and CDR2: LGHNA, YSLEER. The CDR3 sequence: CASSQLQGAEQFF. The CDR3, as DNA: TGCGCCAGCAGCCAATTACAGGGAGCTGAGCAGTTCTTC.

V usage is TRBV6-5 and J usage is TRBJ2-1; D not resolved. The V gene lost 7 bases and the J gene lost 5 bases, with 9 bases spanning the gap. CDR1 MNHEY and CDR2 SVGAGI come from the germline V gene. The CDR3 has 12 amino acids. CDR3 residues: CASIGSDNEQFF. The CDR3 DNA reads as TGTGCCAGCATCGGGTCGGACAATGAGCAGTTCTTC.

This clonotype was picked up a small number of times. This chain connects TRBV7-2 to TRBJ2-3, with D unclear. The germline gives CDR1 SGHTA, CDR2 FQGNSA. Trimming cost V 6 bases and J 1 base, with 14 bases left between them. The CDR3 extends over 15 amino acids. The CDR3 spells CASRTRPLGTDTQYF. The CDR3 nucleotides read TGTGCCAGCAGGACCAGGCCCCTCGGCACAGATACGCAGTATTTT.